The 13 T cell receptor beta chains below come from one sample, sequenced in a study of OX40 agonist ivuxolimab in advanced cancers. Only in-frame clones appear in the TCRdb table, and some are missing; sequencing was by immunoSEQ multiplex PCR. The table lists around 68,000 clones, around nine tenths of them singletons. Sequences were derived from CD4+ or CD8+ T cells sorted from blood, sampled in a trial of the OX40 agonist ivuxolimab. Receptor source: an adult with an advanced solid tumor such as melanoma, head and neck, liver or kidney cancer.

DNA for the CDR3: TGCGCCAGCAGCGGCCTTGGGGGTAAGGATTCACCCCTCCACTTT. Its protein is CASSGLGGKDSPLHF. The V call is TRBV5-1, the J call TRBJ1-6; D is perhaps TRBD1 (5 bases). CDR3 length: 15 residues. Germline values: CDR1 SGHRS, CDR2 YFSETQ. Trimming shortened V by 4 bases and J by 8 bases, and 16 bases separated the two germline ends. The full variable domain, its missing parts supplied by reference TRBV5-1 and TRBJ1-6, is KAGVTQTPRYLIKTRGQQVTLSCSPISGHRSVSWYQQTPGQGLQFLFEYFSETQRNKGNFPGRFSGRQFSNSRSEMNVSTLELGDSALYLCASSGLGGKDSPLHFGNGTRLTVT.

The count of this clone is one. This sequence joins TRBV5-1 and TRBJ2-3, with 7 bases identical to TRBD1. CDR3 length equals 15 residues. The V and J ends lost 0 bases and 1 base, in that order; junction bases with no gene match: 2. CDR1 is SGHRS, CDR2 YFSETQ, per germline. The CDR3 spells CASSLEGAGTDTQYF. In DNA form, the CDR3 reads TGCGCCAGCAGCTTGGAGGGGGCTGGCACAGATACGCAGTATTTT.

V gene TRBV11-2 combines with J gene TRBJ2-3; no definite D call. Trimming took 1 base from V and 4 from J, leaving 6 bases between them. Germline V gene lookup returns CDR1 SGHAT and CDR2 FQNNGV. The CDR3 sequence is 13 residues long. CDR3 nucleotide sequence: TGTGCCAGCAGCTTAGTATTATCAGATACGCAGTATTTT. Residues: CASSLVLSDTQYF.

The table lists this clone with a few counts. This rearrangement joins TRBV12-2 to TRBJ1-2; the listed D gene, TRBD1, was not tested against the DNA. TRBV12-2 has pseudogene status. This CDR3 contains 19 residues. CDR3 bases: TGTGCAAGTCGCTTATTGGACACAGGGTCATGGGGATGCGAATCTGGCTACACCTTC. As protein: CASRLLDTGSWGCESGYTF.

The rearrangement links TRBV10-3 to TRBJ2-3; possibly TRBD1 or TRBD2 for D (6 bases each). The CDR3 spans 15 residues. In germline, CDR1 is ENHRY, CDR2 SYGVKD. The germline V and J ends were trimmed by 3 bases and 3 bases, with 13 bases remaining between them. CDR3 bases: TGTGCCATCAGTGATTGGGGGGCCCTGACAGATACGCAGTATTTT. Translated, it gives CAISDWGALTDTQYF.

The chain carries TRBV7-9 and TRBJ1-3, with D possibly matching TRBD1 (6 bases). Germline V gene sequence: CDR1 SEHNR, CDR2 FQNEAQ (reference sequence). The CDR3 has 14 amino acids. Trimming left V 3 bases short and J 4 bases short, with 10 bases between. CDR3 protein: CASSFQGTGNTIYF. As DNA, the CDR3 is TGTGCCAGCAGCTTCCAGGGGACGGGAAACACCATATATTTT. Based on the CDR3 plus reference TRBV7-9 and TRBJ1-3, the full variable domain is DTGVSQNPRHKITKRGQNVTFRCDPISEHNRLYWYRQTLGQGPEFLTYFQNEAQLEKSRLLSDRFSAERPKGSFSTLEIQRTEQGDSAMYLCASSFQGTGNTIYFGEGSWLTVV.

The chain couples TRBV30 to TRBJ2-1; D may be TRBD2 (6 bases). Deletions cut 3 bases from V and 4 bases from J, with 7 bases between. There are 12 residues in the CDR3. Germline V CDR1 and CDR2: GTSNPN, SVGIG (reference sequence). CDR3 residues: CAWRREYNEQFF. CDR3 sequence (DNA): TGTGCCTGGAGGCGGGAATACAATGAGCAGTTCTTC.

The chain uses TRBV27 and TRBJ1-4; D is unresolved. This CDR3 is 13 amino acids long. The germline V and J ends were trimmed by 6 bases and 7 bases, with 12 bases remaining between them. Germline loops: CDR1 MNHEY, CDR2 SMNVEV (reference sequence). The CDR3 loop is CASRTETAEKLFF. The CDR3 coding sequence is TGTGCCAGCAGAACCGAGACGGCTGAAAAACTGTTTTTT. The complete variable domain, with remaining parts taken from reference TRBV27 and TRBJ1-4, reads EAQVTQNPRYLITVTGKKLTVTCSQNMNHEYMSWYRQDPGLGLRQIYYSMNVEVTDKGDVPEGYKVSRKEKRNFPLILESPSPNQTSLYFCASRTETAEKLFFGSGTQLSVL.

With respect to this clone: The same CDR3 is also encoded by other DNA sequences in this sample. V is TRBV4-3 and J is TRBJ1-1, with unresolved D. The CDR3 has 13 residues. CDR1 is LGHNA, CDR2 YSLEER, per germline. V shed 4 bases and J shed 0 bases, with 6 bases lying between them. The CDR3 DNA follows: TGCGCCAGCAGCCGGGCATTGAACACTGAAGCTTTCTTT. Translating it yields CASSRALNTEAFF.

The rearrangement uses TRBV9 and TRBJ2-3; no definite D call. Trimming cost V 0 bases and J 2 bases, with 4 bases left between them. The CDR3 extends over 13 amino acids. In germline, CDR1 is SGDLS, CDR2 YYNGEE. The CDR3 loop reads CASSVGPTDTQYF. The CDR3 nucleotides read TGTGCCAGCAGCGTAGGGCCCACAGATACGCAGTATTTT.

This chain uses TRBV27 with TRBJ1-2; no reliable D call. The V gene lost 1 base and the J gene lost 8 bases, with 11 bases spanning the gap. The CDR3 is 13 amino acids. Germline CDR1 and CDR2: MNHEY and SMNVEV (reference sequence). CDR3 region: CASSLLPGRGYTF. CDR3 DNA: TGTGCCAGCAGTTTATTACCCGGTCGCGGCTACACCTTC.

The CDR3: CASSPDRAEKLFF. The DNA for the CDR3 is TGTGCCAGCAGCCCCGACAGGGCTGAAAAACTGTTTTTT. This chain joins TRBV9 and TRBJ1-4; 7 positions agree with TRBD1. CDR3 length equals 13 residues. Per the germline V gene, CDR1 is SGDLS and CDR2 is YYNGEE. The V segment lost 4 bases and the J segment 7 bases; nucleotides outside the gene matches: 4.

The gene calls are TRBV4-1 and TRBJ2-5, with 10 bases that match TRBD2. From germline, CDR1 is MGHRA and CDR2 YSYEKL. V shed 0 bases, J shed 7 bases, and the junction held 11 bases outside the gene matches. This CDR3 has 17 amino acids. CDR3 DNA: TGCGCCAGCAGCCAAGATCGGACTAGCGGTCAGGAAGGGACCCAGTACTTC. Its protein product is CASSQDRTSGQEGTQYF.